This T cell receptor beta chain was profiled in a study of blood T cell repertoires in COVID-19. Study as a whole: In each case, the material was cDNA or gDNA derived from T cells, B-cell-depleted T cells, or PBMCs.

The CDR3 extends over 12 amino acids. Germline V lookup: CDR1 DFQATT, CDR2 SNEGSKA (reference sequence). V lost 3 bases to trimming and J lost 2 bases, with 5 bases between them. The table came from immunoSEQ multiplex PCR; TCRdb's copy has only in-frame clones and leaves some out. The repertoire holds 130,000 to 150,000 clones, with 80% to 85% as singletons. The chain recombines TRBV20-1 with TRBJ1-5; unclear D gene. The sequenced sample was peripheral blood. This TCR was recovered from a human donor in a cohort sampled during active COVID-19. CDR3 bases: TGCAGTGCTAGTTCCGGCAATCAGCCCCAGCATTTT. Translated, it gives CSASSGNQPQHF.